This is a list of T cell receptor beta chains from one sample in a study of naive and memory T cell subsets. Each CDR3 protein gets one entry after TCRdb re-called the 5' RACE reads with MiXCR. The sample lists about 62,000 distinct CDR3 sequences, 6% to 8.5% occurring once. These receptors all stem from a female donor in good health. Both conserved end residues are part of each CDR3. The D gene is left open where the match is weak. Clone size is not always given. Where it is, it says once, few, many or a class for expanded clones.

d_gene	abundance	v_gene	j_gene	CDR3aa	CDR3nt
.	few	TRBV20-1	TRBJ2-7	CSARGALFAYEQYF	TGCAGTGCTAGAGGTGCCCTCTTCGCCTACGAGCAGTACTTC
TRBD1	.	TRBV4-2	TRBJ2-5	CASSQVRGWQETQYF	TGTGCCAGCAGCCAAGTCAGGGGGTGGCAAGAGACCCAGTACTTC
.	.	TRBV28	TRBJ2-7	CAIKPRQLWDEQYF	TGTGCCATCAAACCGAGACAGCTATGGGACGAGCAGTACTTC
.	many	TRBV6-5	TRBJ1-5	CATRRRGVTRGNQPQHF	TGTGCCACTAGACGTAGGGGCGTAACACGAGGCAATCAGCCCCAGCATTTT
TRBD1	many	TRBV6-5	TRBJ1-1	CASRPDRGAILSEAFF	TGTGCCAGCAGGCCCGACAGGGGCGCTATTCTGTCTGAAGCTTTCTTT
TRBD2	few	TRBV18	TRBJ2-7	CASSQRGTSGGATYEQYF	TGTGCCAGCTCGCAGCGCGGGACTAGCGGGGGTGCCACCTACGAGCAGTACTTC
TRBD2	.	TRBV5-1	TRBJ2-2	CASSFKLAENTGELFF	TGCGCCAGCAGCTTTAAACTAGCGGAGAACACCGGGGAGCTGTTTTTT
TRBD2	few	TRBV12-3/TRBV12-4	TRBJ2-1	CASRATSGTYNEQFF	TGTGCCAGCAGGGCGACTAGCGGCACCTACAATGAGCAGTTCTTC
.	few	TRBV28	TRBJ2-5	CASRTPALPGETQYF	TGTGCCAGCAGGACCCCCGCCCTGCCGGGAGAGACCCAGTACTTC
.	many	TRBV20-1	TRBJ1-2	CSARGWGTPEPYGYTF	TGCAGTGCTAGAGGCTGGGGGACACCCGAGCCCTATGGCTACACCTTC
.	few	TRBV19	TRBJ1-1	CASSTGRNPMNTEAFF	TGTGCCAGTAGTACCGGAAGAAACCCTATGAACACTGAAGCTTTCTTT
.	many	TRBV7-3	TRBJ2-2	CASSLGRGDSGELFF	TGTGCCAGCAGCTTAGGGCGTGGAGATTCCGGGGAGCTGTTTTTT
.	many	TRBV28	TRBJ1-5	CASSDDYGQPQHF	TGTGCCAGCAGTGACGACTATGGACAGCCCCAGCATTTT
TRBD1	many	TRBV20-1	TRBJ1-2	CSARGQGAEVDYGYTF	TGCAGTGCTAGGGGACAGGGGGCTGAAGTAGACTATGGCTACACCTTC
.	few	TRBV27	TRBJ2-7	CASSRQGTYEQYF	TGTGCCAGCAGTAGGCAGGGAACCTACGAGCAGTACTTC
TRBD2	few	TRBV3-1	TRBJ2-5	CASSQAGTSGGVKTQYF	TGTGCCAGCAGCCAAGCCGGAACTAGCGGGGGGGTAAAGACCCAGTACTTC
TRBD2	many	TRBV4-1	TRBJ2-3	CASSLQAAGASTDTQYF	TGCGCCAGCAGCCTGCAAGCAGCGGGGGCCAGCACAGATACGCAGTATTTT
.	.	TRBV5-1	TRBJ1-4	CASSSGQRREKLFF	TGCGCCAGCAGCTCAGGGCAGAGGAGAGAAAAACTGTTTTTT
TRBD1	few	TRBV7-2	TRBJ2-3	CASCRGLGTDTQYF	TGTGCCAGCTGCAGGGGGCTGGGCACAGATACGCAGTATTTT
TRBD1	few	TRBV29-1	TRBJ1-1	CSVGTDRGGRAFF	TGCAGCGTGGGAACCGACAGGGGAGGAAGAGCTTTCTTT
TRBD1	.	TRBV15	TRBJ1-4	CATSRDRTATNEKLFF	TGTGCCACCAGCAGGGACAGGACTGCAACTAATGAAAAACTGTTTTTT
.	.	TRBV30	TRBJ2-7	CAWGKQGLSYEQYF	TGTGCCTGGGGAAAACAGGGCCTCTCCTACGAGCAGTACTTC
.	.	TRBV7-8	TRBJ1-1	CASSFSWQFGRDEAFF	TGTGCCAGCAGCTTTTCGTGGCAGTTCGGCCGGGATGAAGCTTTCTTT
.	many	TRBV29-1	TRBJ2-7	CSVERQDDYEQYF	TGCAGCGTTGAAAGGCAGGACGACTACGAGCAGTACTTC
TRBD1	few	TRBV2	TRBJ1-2	CAGSGQGISYGYTF	TGTGCCGGTTCGGGACAGGGGATTAGCTATGGCTACACCTTC
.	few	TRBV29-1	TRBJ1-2	CSVSGSNYGYTF	TGCAGCGTTTCAGGGTCGAACTATGGCTACACCTTC
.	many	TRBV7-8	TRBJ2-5	CASSLGRGLFRETQYF	TGTGCCAGCAGCTTAGGACGGGGACTCTTTAGGGAGACCCAGTACTTC
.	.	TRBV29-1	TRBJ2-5	CSVEFAARQETQYF	TGCAGCGTTGAATTTGCCGCACGACAAGAGACCCAGTACTTC
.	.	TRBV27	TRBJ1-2	CASSLRGGNYGYTF	TGTGCCAGCAGTTTAAGAGGGGGTAACTATGGCTACACCTTC
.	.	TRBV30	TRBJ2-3	CAWSLLASADTQYF	TGTGCCTGGAGCCTTCTAGCGTCGGCAGATACGCAGTATTTT
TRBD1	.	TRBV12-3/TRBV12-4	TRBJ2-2	CAWAGGETNTGELFF	TGTGCGTGGGCAGGGGGTGAAACGAACACCGGGGAGCTGTTTTTT
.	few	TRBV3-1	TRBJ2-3	CASSLFRNGGDTQYF	TGTGCCAGCAGCCTATTTAGGAACGGAGGAGATACGCAGTATTTT
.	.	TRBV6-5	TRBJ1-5	CASGPPGGLQPQHF	TGTGCCAGCGGACCACCGGGGGGGTTACAGCCCCAGCATTTT
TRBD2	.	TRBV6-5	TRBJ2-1	CASSLAGVVDEQFF	TGTGCCAGCAGTTTAGCGGGAGTGGTGGATGAGCAGTTCTTC
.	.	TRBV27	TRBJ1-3	CASSPAVQRGNTIYF	TGTGCCAGCAGTCCTGCTGTGCAGAGAGGAAACACCATATATTTT
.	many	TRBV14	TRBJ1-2	CASSQVDRNYGYTF	TGTGCCAGCAGCCAAGTGGACAGAAACTATGGCTACACCTTC
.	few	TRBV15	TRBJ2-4	CATSRASSMTLAKNIQYF	TGTGCCACCAGCAGAGCGTCCAGTATGACGCTAGCCAAAAACATTCAGTACTTC
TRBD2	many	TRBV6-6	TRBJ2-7	CASMGGLGEQYF	TGTGCCAGCATGGGGGGGTTAGGCGAGCAGTACTTC
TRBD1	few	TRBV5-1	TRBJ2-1	CASSRQGNEQFF	TGCGCCAGCAGCAGACAGGGGAATGAGCAGTTCTTC